These 29 T cell receptor beta chains originate from one sample sequenced in a study of OX40 agonist ivuxolimab in advanced cancers. The method was immunoSEQ multiplex PCR; TCRdb's version includes in-frame clones alone and lacks a portion of them. The table includes 68,000 or so clones, 91% detected once. This specimen was CD4+ or CD8+ T cells sorted from blood, taken in a trial of the OX40 agonist ivuxolimab. Receptor source: an adult with an advanced solid tumor such as melanoma, head and neck, liver or kidney cancer.

This sequence joins TRBV2 and TRBJ2-7; D uncertain. Trimming stripped 2 bases from V and 3 bases from J, with 5 bases between. Germline V gene sequence: CDR1 SNHLY, CDR2 FYNNEI. The CDR3 is 12 residues long. CDR3 sequence: CASSEQSYEQYF. The CDR3 DNA is TGTGCCAGCAGTGAACAGAGCTACGAGCAGTACTTC. Full variable domain (remainder filled in from reference TRBV2 and TRBJ2-7): EPEVTQTPSHQVTQMGQEVILRCVPISNHLYFYWYRQILGQKVEFLVSFYNNEISEKSEIFDDQFSVERPDGSNFTLKIRSTKLEDSAMYFCASSEQSYEQYFGPGTRLTVT.

The rearrangement joins TRBV2 to TRBJ2-5, with 12 bases fitting TRBD2. CDR3 length: 16 residues. V dropped 7 bases and J dropped 2; count of bases not matched to a gene: 8. Germline V gives CDR1 SNHLY, CDR2 FYNNEI. CDR3 loop: CASKVETSGGQETQYF. Written as DNA, the CDR3 is TGTGCCAGCAAAGTGGAGACTAGCGGGGGACAAGAGACCCAGTACTTC.

The chain is built from TRBV5-4 and TRBJ2-7, with TRBD1 matching over 9 bases. The V gene end was trimmed by 2 bases and the J gene end by 9 bases; junction bases not matched to a gene: 12. Germline loops: CDR1 SGHNT, CDR2 YYREEE (reference sequence). The CDR3 extends over 15 amino acids. CDR3 in DNA: TGTGCCAGCAGCTTTCAGACCGGGACAGGGTCGGTGCAGTACTTC. This gives the protein CASSFQTGTGSVQYF.

This sequence joins TRBV5-6 and TRBJ2-1, with TRBD1 identical over 7 bases. There are 16 residues in the CDR3. V shed 2 bases, J shed 4 bases, and the junction held 9 bases outside the gene matches. The germline V gene encodes CDR1 SGHDT and CDR2 YYEEEE. Here the CDR3 DNA reads TGTGCCAGCAGCTTCTTAGACAGGGAGTTTTACAATGAGCAGTTCTTC. This sequence encodes CASSFLDREFYNEQFF.

The chain recombines TRBV5-4 with TRBJ1-2; D unclear. In germline, CDR1 is SGHNT, CDR2 YYREEE (reference sequence). V lost 1 base, J lost 4 bases, and 14 bases lay in between. The CDR3 is 15 residues long. This CDR3 reads CASSLSPSSFYGYTF. CDR3 coding DNA: TGTGCCAGCAGCTTGAGTCCCAGTTCCTTCTATGGCTACACCTTC. Combining the CDR3 with reference TRBV5-4 and TRBJ1-2 gives the whole variable domain ETGVTQSPTHLIKTRGQQVTLRCSSQSGHNTVSWYQQALGQGPQFIFQYYREEENGRGNFPPRFSGLQFPNYSSELNVNALELDDSALYLCASSLSPSSFYGYTFGSGTRLTVV.

This chain joins TRBV2 and TRBJ2-7; 9 nucleotides line up with TRBD1. J lost 6 bases, V lost 6 bases, and 6 bases had no gene match. The CDR3 covers 13 residues. The germline CDR1 and CDR2 sequences are SNHLY and FYNNEI. The chain's CDR3 is CASSRTGDREQYF. In nucleotides, the CDR3 is TGTGCCAGCAGCCGGACAGGGGACCGCGAGCAGTACTTC.

The V gene is TRBV5-1, the J gene TRBJ2-3; D not resolved. V shed 0 bases and J shed 2 bases, with 7 bases lying between them. The CDR3 has 14 amino acids. Germline V gene lookup returns CDR1 SGHRS and CDR2 YFSETQ. Here the CDR3 reads CASSLDSLTDTQYF. The CDR3 nucleotides are TGCGCCAGCAGCTTGGACAGCCTCACAGATACGCAGTATTTT.

This rearrangement joins TRBV29-1 to TRBJ2-3; tentative D call: TRBD1 (5 bases). Germline CDR1 and CDR2: SQVTM and ANQGSEA. CDR3 length: 13 residues. The V end was cut by 3 bases, the J end by 2 bases, with 9 bases between. In nucleotides, the CDR3 is TGCAGCGTTGAGTACAGGATCACAGATACGCAGTATTTT. Amino acids: CSVEYRITDTQYF.

V gene TRBV30 combines with J gene TRBJ2-5, with 9 bases that match TRBD2. CDR1 and CDR2 (germline): GTSNPN, SVGIG (reference sequence). Trimming cost V 3 bases and J 5 bases; bases outside gene matches: 13. This CDR3 is 16 amino acids long. This CDR3 is CAWSPSWRGGHETQYF. DNA of the CDR3: TGTGCCTGGAGCCCATCCTGGCGGGGGGGCCACGAGACCCAGTACTTC.

V usage is TRBV5-1 and J usage is TRBJ1-5; tentative D call: TRBD1 (6 bases). Looked up from germline, CDR1 is SGHRS and CDR2 is YFSETQ. The CDR3 is 15 amino acids. V lost 3 bases and J 0 bases, leaving 10 bases between the germline ends. The CDR3 sequence is CASSSTGDSNQPQHF. As DNA, the CDR3 is TGCGCCAGCAGCTCGACAGGAGATAGCAATCAGCCCCAGCATTTT.

This clone appeared once. The DNA for the CDR3 is TGTGCCAGCAGCGTGAAGGGCAACACTGAAGCTTTCTTT. The encoded protein is CASSVKGNTEAFF. This chain links TRBV6-1 with TRBJ1-1; no definite D call. Trimming left V 6 bases short and J 2 bases short, with 10 bases between. Germline assignment: CDR1 MNHNS and CDR2 SASEGT. The CDR3 is 13 amino acids.

The chain couples TRBV5-1 to TRBJ1-4, with 8 bases lining up with TRBD1. V dropped 0 bases and J dropped 6; count of bases not matched to a gene: 4. Germline CDR1 and CDR2: SGHRS and YFSETQ. CDR3 length equals 15 residues. This chain's CDR3 is CASSLGTGNHEKLFF. The CDR3 DNA reads as TGCGCCAGCAGCTTGGGGACAGGGAATCATGAAAAACTGTTTTTT.

This chain uses TRBV7-2 with TRBJ1-2; 8 bases are a match to TRBD1. The germline V gene encodes CDR1 SGHTA and CDR2 FQGNSA. V trimming: 5 bases; J trimming: 0 bases; junction bases outside the gene matches: 5. This CDR3 comprises 15 residues. The CDR3 nucleotides are TGTGCCAGCAGCCCGCGGACAGGGACTAACTATGGCTACACCTTC. Protein sequence: CASSPRTGTNYGYTF.

A few counts support this clone. This chain joins TRBV9 and TRBJ1-2, with 7 positions matching TRBD1. V lost 3 bases and J lost 4; bases outside the gene matches: 9. The CDR3 covers 15 residues. Per germline, CDR1 SGDLS and CDR2 YYNGEE. CDR3 DNA sequence: TGTGCCAGCAGCGGAAGATGGGACAGTTTCTATGGCTACACCTTC. Translation gives CASSGRWDSFYGYTF.

The chain recombines TRBV6-1 with TRBJ2-1; D gene ambiguous. The length of the CDR3 is 12 residues. From germline, CDR1 is MNHNS and CDR2 SASEGT. The germline V and J ends were trimmed by 4 bases and 7 bases, with 8 bases remaining between them. DNA of the CDR3: TGTGCCAGCAGTGTGGACGGAAATGAGCAGTTCTTC. Protein sequence: CASSVDGNEQFF.

The chain is built from TRBV5-8 and TRBJ2-7; TRBD1 agrees at 9 bases. This CDR3 has 14 amino acids. Germline-derived CDR1 and CDR2 are SGHTS and YDEGEE. The V gene end was trimmed by 4 bases and the J gene end by 4 bases; junction bases not matched to a gene: 6. The chain's CDR3 is CASSNRQGEYEQYF. Here the CDR3 DNA reads TGTGCCAGCAGCAACCGACAGGGGGAATACGAGCAGTACTTC.

This chain links TRBV19 with TRBJ2-3, with D hard to call. The germline CDR1 and CDR2 sequences are LNHDA and SQIVND (reference sequence). This CDR3 contains 14 residues. Trimming cost V 7 bases and J 0 bases, with 11 bases left between them. CDR3 in amino acids: CASNQARSTDTQYF. In DNA form, the CDR3 reads TGTGCCAGTAACCAGGCCCGAAGCACAGATACGCAGTATTTT.

The gene calls are TRBV19 and TRBJ2-4; 7 bases match TRBD1. V lost 7 bases and J lost 0; bases outside the gene matches: 12. The germline CDR1 and CDR2 sequences are LNHDA and SQIVND (reference sequence). The CDR3 contains 17 residues. As DNA, the CDR3 is TGTGCCAGTACCCCGGCGCGACAGGGTCTAGCCAAAAACATTCAGTACTTC. Residues: CASTPARQGLAKNIQYF.

The chain employs TRBV5-8 and TRBJ1-4; 8 nucleotides line up with TRBD1. This CDR3 region has 14 residues. The V gene's germline CDR1 is SGHTS and CDR2 YDEGEE. J gave up 10 bases and V 4 bases, and 9 bases lay outside the gene matches. In DNA form, the CDR3 reads TGTGCCAGCAGCGACCGGACAGGGTGGGGAAAACTGTTTTTT. It is translated as CASSDRTGWGKLFF. Variable domain in full (rest from reference TRBV5-8 and TRBJ1-4): EAGVTQSPTHLIKTRGQQATLRCSPISGHTSVYWYQQALGLGLQFLLWYDEGEERNRGNFPPRFSGRQFPNYSSELNVNALELEDSALYLCASSDRTGWGKLFFGSGTQLSVL.

As DNA, the CDR3 is TGTGCCAGCAGCTTGCAGGCCCAGAACACTGAAGCTTTCTTT. Its translation is CASSLQAQNTEAFF. The chain links TRBV5-6 to TRBJ1-1; D unresolved. CDR3 size: 14 residues. V was cut by 1 base and J by 1 base, with 8 bases left in between. CDR1 is SGHDT, CDR2 YYEEEE, per germline.

This chain joins TRBV27 and TRBJ2-1; 8 bases line up with TRBD2. J gave up 2 bases and V 3 bases, and 3 bases lay outside the gene matches. CDR3 size: 15 residues. Germline lookup yields CDR1 MNHEY and CDR2 SMNVEV (reference sequence). The CDR3 nucleotides read TGTGCCAGCAGTTTTCGCGGGAGGACCTACAATGAGCAGTTCTTC. Residues: CASSFRGRTYNEQFF.

This sequence joins TRBV9 and TRBJ2-2, with 11 bases matching TRBD1. With V trimmed by 4 bases and J by 3 bases, 8 bases remained unmatched. Germline CDR1 reads SGDLS; CDR2 reads YYNGEE. The CDR3 runs 17 residues. The CDR3 is CASSSTGQGAHTGELFF. The CDR3 DNA sequence: TGTGCCAGCAGCAGCACAGGACAGGGGGCCCACACCGGGGAGCTGTTTTTT.

The chain combines TRBV14 with TRBJ1-1; D not resolved. The CDR3 length is 13 residues. Germline CDR1 and CDR2: SGHDN and FVKESK. Trimming left V 4 bases short and J 0 bases short, with 6 bases between. The CDR3 coding sequence is TGTGCCAGCAGCCTAGAACTGAACACTGAAGCTTTCTTT. Translating it yields CASSLELNTEAFF.

The V call is TRBV25-1, the J call TRBJ2-7, with 11 nucleotides matching TRBD2. Germline-derived CDR1 and CDR2 are MGHDK and SYGVNS. This CDR3 comprises 15 residues. J lost 2 bases, V lost 5 bases, and 5 bases had no gene match. CDR3 loop: CASSSSGRSPYEQYF. In DNA, the CDR3 is TGTGCCAGCAGTTCTAGCGGGAGGTCCCCCTACGAGCAGTACTTC.

The chain joins TRBV7-9 to TRBJ2-4; D may be TRBD1 or TRBD2 (6 bases each). With 3 bases removed from V and 7 bases from J, the gap between germline ends came to 25 bases. Looked up from germline, CDR1 is SEHNR and CDR2 is FQNEAQ (reference sequence). CDR3 size: 18 residues. The CDR3 sequence is CASSFGGSSLELGNIQYF. The CDR3 DNA sequence: TGTGCCAGCAGCTTCGGGGGCAGCTCACTTGAATTGGGGAACATTCAGTACTTC. The full variable domain, with the rest looked up from reference TRBV7-9 and TRBJ2-4, is DTGVSQNPRHKITKRGQNVTFRCDPISEHNRLYWYRQTLGQGPEFLTYFQNEAQLEKSRLLSDRFSAERPKGSFSTLEIQRTEQGDSAMYLCASSFGGSSLELGNIQYFGAGTRLSVL.

The chain has TRBV7-9 and TRBJ2-1; D not resolved. With 5 bases removed from V and 1 base from J, the gap between germline ends came to 15 bases. Looked up from germline, CDR1 is SEHNR and CDR2 is FQNEAQ (reference sequence). The CDR3 is 16 residues long. In DNA form, the CDR3 reads TGTGCCAGCAGCCGAACGGCCGGTCTGTCCTACAATGAGCAGTTCTTC. Translated: CASSRTAGLSYNEQFF.

Concerning this clone itself: Other DNA variants within this sample encode the same CDR3. The V and J genes are TRBV6-6 and TRBJ1-3; tentative D call: TRBD1 (5 bases). The CDR3 sequence is 12 residues long. Trimming removed 6 bases at V and 4 bases at J, with 7 bases between. The germline V gene encodes CDR1 MNHNY and CDR2 SVGAGI (reference sequence). CDR3 coding DNA: TGTGCCAGCAGGGGGCCCGGAAACACCATATATTTT. It encodes CASRGPGNTIYF.

CDR3 region: CASSYYGGQGETQYF. CDR3 DNA sequence: TGTGCCAGCAGTTACTATGGGGGACAGGGAGAGACCCAGTACTTC. The gene calls are TRBV6-6 and TRBJ2-5; 9 nucleotides align to TRBD1. This CDR3 is 15 amino acids long. Germline V lookup: CDR1 MNHNY, CDR2 SVGAGI (reference sequence). V trimming: 1 base; J trimming: 4 bases; junction bases outside the gene matches: 4.

This clone was observed many times. The chain couples TRBV29-1 to TRBJ1-2; a weak D match, TRBD1 (6 bases). The CDR3 length is 14 residues. CDR1 and CDR2 from the germline V gene are SQVTM and ANQGSEA. Trimming cost V 3 bases and J 6 bases, with 17 bases left between them. The CDR3 nucleotides read TGCAGCGTTGAGACCGCCGGGACACTGAATGGCTACACCTTC. This translates into CSVETAGTLNGYTF.